These 17 T cell receptor beta chains originate from one sample sequenced in a study of beta chain features in type 1 diabetes. Overall study results and limits: For Type 1 diabetes patients, all four CD4+ subsets carried TCRB CDR3s that were moderately but significantly shorter.

Which antigens these TCRs recognize remains unknown. Expressed TCRB transcripts were sequenced after all isolated RNA was converted to cDNA. Clones were read by immunoSEQ multiplex PCR, and TCRdb kept only the in-frame ones, dropping some. The data contain nearly 350,000 clones, roughly a tenth of them seen just once; the ten biggest clones take up roughly 1%. The specimen was central memory CD4+ T cells from blood. Every receptor here comes from a young man with type 1 diabetes.

This clone was seen a handful of times. This sequence joins TRBV11-2 and TRBJ2-5; D tentatively fits TRBD1 or TRBD2 (5 bases each). CDR1 is SGHAT and CDR2 is FQNNGV in the germline V gene. The V gene lost 1 base and the J gene lost 7 bases, with 13 bases spanning the gap. The CDR3 consists of 14 residues. CDR3 residues: CASSLGGTPGTQYF. The CDR3 DNA reads TGTGCCAGCAGCTTAGGTGGGACGCCTGGGACCCAGTACTTC.

This clone was detected only a few times. This chain connects TRBV10-3 to TRBJ2-5; 15 bases map to TRBD2. Germline V CDR1 and CDR2: ENHRY, SYGVKD. Trimming cost V 6 bases and J 2 bases; bases outside gene matches: 7. The CDR3 is 17 residues long. In DNA, the CDR3 is TGTGCCATCAGGCTCGGGACTAGCGGGGGGCCACAAGAGACCCAGTACTTC. Residues: CAIRLGTSGGPQETQYF.

The chain recombines TRBV29-1 with TRBJ2-5; 10 bases are a match to TRBD1. This CDR3 is built from 14 residues. V was pared by 7 bases and J by 2 bases, with 7 bases of the junction left unmatched. Germline assignment: CDR1 SQVTM and CDR2 ANQGSEA. This chain's CDR3 is CSAGDRGFQETQYF. Here the CDR3 DNA reads TGCAGCGCCGGGGACAGGGGTTTTCAAGAGACCCAGTACTTC.

This clone was seen only a few times. The chain employs TRBV7-2 and TRBJ2-5, with TRBD2 matching 9 bases. Unmatched junction bases numbered 10, after V lost 5 bases and J lost 0 bases. The CDR3 is made up of 17 amino acids. The germline V gene has CDR1 SGHTA and CDR2 FQGNSA. The CDR3 sequence is CASSPRGAGGNQETQYF. CDR3 sequence (DNA): TGTGCCAGCAGCCCCCGAGGGGCGGGGGGGAACCAAGAGACCCAGTACTTC.

The gene calls are TRBV7-2 and TRBJ2-7; D call uncertain. This CDR3 has 15 residues. Germline-derived CDR1 and CDR2 are SGHTA and FQGNSA. The germline V and J ends were trimmed by 1 base and 4 bases, with 14 bases remaining between them. The CDR3 DNA follows: TGTGCCAGCAGCTTAGAGGCCGGCGGACCTTACGAGCAGTACTTC. This codes for CASSLEAGGPYEQYF.

The gene calls are TRBV9 and TRBJ2-4, with 8 bases matching TRBD1. With V trimmed by 0 bases and J by 8 bases, 1 base remained unmatched. The CDR3 has 13 amino acids. Germline V gene sequence: CDR1 SGDLS, CDR2 YYNGEE. The CDR3 reads CASSVDRGDIQYF. The CDR3 nucleotides read TGTGCCAGCAGCGTAGACAGGGGGGACATTCAGTACTTC.

This clone was seen repeatedly, ten times or more. The genes are TRBV19 and TRBJ2-2; D tentatively fits TRBD1 or TRBD2 (5 bases each). The ends were cut back, 5 bases at V and 4 bases at J, with 11 bases in the middle. Germline V gives CDR1 LNHDA, CDR2 SQIVND (reference sequence). The CDR3 length is 14 residues. The CDR3 region is CASSPGTSTGELFF. CDR3 sequence (DNA): TGTGCCAGTAGTCCCGGGACGTCCACCGGGGAGCTGTTTTTT. The full variable domain, its missing parts supplied by reference TRBV19 and TRBJ2-2, is DGGITQSPKYLFRKEGQNVTLSCEQNLNHDAMYWYRQDPGQGLRLIYYSQIVNDFQKGDIAEGYSVSREKKESFPLTVTSAQKNPTAFYLCASSPGTSTGELFFGEGSRLTVL.

The V call is TRBV11-2, the J call TRBJ2-1; D remains unclear. The V gene's germline CDR1 is SGHAT and CDR2 FQNNGV. CDR3 length: 13 amino acids. Trimming removed 0 bases from V and 9 bases from J, with 9 bases in between. The CDR3 bases are TGTGCCAGCAGCTTAGATTATGGGGTTGAGCAGTTCTTC. It codes for CASSLDYGVEQFF.

V is TRBV5-1 and J is TRBJ2-1; no firm D call. With 0 bases removed from V and 0 bases from J, the gap between germline ends came to 7 bases. This CDR3 contains 15 residues. CDR1 SGHRS and CDR2 YFSETQ come from the germline V gene. The CDR3 is CASSLALYSYNEQFF. CDR3 nucleotide sequence: TGCGCCAGCAGCTTGGCGCTCTACTCCTACAATGAGCAGTTCTTC.

This clone was counted a few times. The V call is TRBV30, the J call TRBJ1-3; 7 bases match TRBD1. Unmatched junction bases numbered 10, after V lost 2 bases and J lost 0 bases. CDR1 and CDR2 from the germline V gene are GTSNPN and SVGIG (reference sequence). The CDR3 sequence is 17 residues long. The CDR3: CAWSHSGGARSGNTIYF. CDR3 sequence (DNA): TGTGCCTGGAGTCATTCAGGGGGGGCACGCTCTGGAAACACCATATATTTT.

The chain uses TRBV5-1 and TRBJ2-3; 8 bases match TRBD2. Looked up from germline, CDR1 is SGHRS and CDR2 is YFSETQ. V shed 3 bases and J 0 bases; nucleotides not matched to a gene: 3. The CDR3 has 15 amino acids. The CDR3 DNA follows: TGCGCCAGCAGCTCGAGCGGGGGTAGCACAGATACGCAGTATTTT. Protein: CASSSSGGSTDTQYF.

In this sample, this clone turned up many times. As DNA, the CDR3 is TGTGCCAGCAGCGTCCGGGGGGGGGAGACCCAGTACTTC. Residues: CASSVRGGETQYF. V is TRBV27 and J is TRBJ2-5; 8 bases line up with TRBD2. Trimming removed 6 bases from V and 5 bases from J; junction bases left unmatched: 5. This CDR3 is built from 13 residues. Germline assignment: CDR1 MNHEY and CDR2 SMNVEV (reference sequence).

V and J are TRBV9 and TRBJ2-5; 10 nucleotides line up with TRBD2. Per germline, CDR1 SGDLS and CDR2 YYNGEE. CDR3 length: 17 amino acids. Trimming took 0 bases from V and 2 from J; bases not matched to a gene: 7. The CDR3 region has the DNA TGTGCCAGCAGCGTAGGAGTAGCGGGGGGCTCACAAGAGACCCAGTACTTC. It is translated as CASSVGVAGGSQETQYF. Together with reference TRBV9 and TRBJ2-5, the CDR3 gives the full variable domain: DSGVTQTPKHLITATGQRVTLRCSPRSGDLSVYWYQQSLDQGLQFLIQYYNGEERAKGNILERFSAQQFPDLHSELNLSSLELGDSALYFCASSVGVAGGSQETQYFGPGTRLLVL.

The chain joins TRBV10-1 to TRBJ2-1, with TRBD1 as a possible D gene (6 bases). The V end was cut by 0 bases, the J end by 9 bases, with 9 bases between. The CDR3 contains 13 residues. The germline V gene has CDR1 WNHNN and CDR2 SYGVQD (reference sequence). The CDR3 protein is CASSESLGGEQFF. In nucleotides, the CDR3 is TGCGCCAGCAGTGAGTCGTTAGGGGGTGAGCAGTTCTTC.

This clone was picked up a small number of times. The chain carries TRBV18 and TRBJ2-6; D uncertain. Per germline, CDR1 KGHSH and CDR2 LQKENI. The CDR3 sequence is 17 residues long. Trimming shortened V by 2 bases and J by 2 bases, and 13 bases separated the two germline ends. CDR3 in DNA: TGTGCCAGCTCACCAGGGCTAGGTGGTCCTGGGGCCAACGTCCTGACTTTC. Protein: CASSPGLGGPGANVLTF. Together with reference TRBV18 and TRBJ2-6, the CDR3 gives the full variable domain: NAGVMQNPRHLVRRRGQEARLRCSPMKGHSHVYWYRQLPEEGLKFMVYLQKENIIDESGMPKERFSAEFPKEGPSILRIQQVVRGDSAAYFCASSPGLGGPGANVLTFGAGSRLTVL.

This clone was counted many times. V and J are TRBV4-3 and TRBJ1-4; D perhaps matches TRBD1 (5 bases). CDR3 length: 14 residues. CDR1 LGHNA and CDR2 YSLEER come from the germline V gene. Trimming cost V 1 base and J 6 bases, with 9 bases left between them. CDR3 sequence: CASSQAGTYEKLFF. DNA for the CDR3: TGCGCCAGCAGCCAAGCCGGGACGTATGAAAAACTGTTTTTT.

The V and J genes are TRBV19 and TRBJ1-2; 9 positions match TRBD1. The CDR3 is 14 amino acids. The V gene end was trimmed by 1 base and the J gene end by 4 bases; junction bases not matched to a gene: 1. Germline values: CDR1 LNHDA, CDR2 SQIVND (reference sequence). CDR3 sequence: CASSIVDRGYGYTF. CDR3 bases: TGTGCCAGTAGTATAGTGGACAGGGGCTATGGCTACACCTTC.